These 28 T cell receptor beta chains originate from one sample sequenced in a study of regulatory T cells in long-lasting Graves disease. With iRepertoire HTBI primers and Arm-PCR of CDR3 regions, TCR beta libraries were built. TCRdb processed the multiplex PCR reads anew with MiXCR; each CDR3 protein has one entry. The data hold roughly 300,000 distinct CDR3 sequences, with under 25% observed a single time. The time point is: persistent/refractory GD, antithyroid drugs over 5 years with positive TRAb. The TCR library was made from RNA that had been extracted from PBMCs in TRIzol. Sequenced here: peripheral blood mononuclear cells (PBMCs), sampled when the disease was refractory, from a patient treated with antithyroid drugs. Receptors originate from a female donor with Graves disease.

The chain couples TRBV29-1 to TRBJ1-2; possibly TRBD1 for D (6 bases). Trimming cost V 4 bases and J 8 bases, with 11 bases left between them. Germline assignment: CDR1 SQVTM and CDR2 ANQGSEA. The CDR3 runs to 11 residues. This CDR3 is CSVVGALGYTF. The CDR3 DNA sequence: TGCAGCGTTGTGGGGGCGCTGGGCTACACCTTC.

This clonotype has a handful of counts. V is TRBV20-1 and J is TRBJ1-3; D not certain. Trimming removed 0 bases from V and 1 base from J, with 1 base in between. Germline values: CDR1 DFQATT, CDR2 SNEGSKA (reference sequence). The CDR3 runs 12 residues. The DNA for the CDR3 is TGCAGTGCTAGAGAATCTGGAAACACCATATATTTT. Protein product: CSARESGNTIYF.

The chain has TRBV6-2 or TRBV6-3 and TRBJ2-3; D is undetermined. Germline loops: CDR1 MNHEY, CDR2 SVGEGT. The V end lost 0 bases, the J end lost 2 bases, and 9 bases lay between the germline ends. CDR3 length equals 15 residues. DNA of the CDR3: TGTGCCAGCAGTTACTCGCGTCAAATCACAGATACGCAGTATTTT. Its protein product is CASSYSRQITDTQYF.

This clonotype was recorded a few times. V usage is TRBV14 and J usage is TRBJ2-5; TRBD2 matches at 8 bases. The V gene end was trimmed by 4 bases and the J gene end by 4 bases; junction bases not matched to a gene: 11. This CDR3 region has 16 residues. CDR1 and CDR2 (germline): SGHDN, FVKESK. In DNA, the CDR3 is TGTGCCAGCAGCCGTACAAACGCAGCGGGAGTAGAGACCCAGTACTTC. Translation: CASSRTNAAGVETQYF.

This clonotype was seen repeatedly, ten times or more. The V gene is TRBV2, the J gene TRBJ2-7, with D uncertain. Germline V lookup: CDR1 SNHLY, CDR2 FYNNEI. Trimming cost V 2 bases and J 6 bases, with 14 bases left between them. The CDR3 contains 14 residues. The CDR3 nucleotides read TGTGCCAGCAGTGAATCGACAAGGGTCGGCGAGCAGTACTTC. As protein: CASSESTRVGEQYF.

This clonotype was seen repeatedly, ten times or more. The V and J genes are TRBV3-1 and TRBJ1-2; TRBD1 might be the D (5 bases). The V end was cut by 1 base, the J end by 4 bases, with 13 bases between. The CDR3 sequence is 15 residues long. CDR1 LGHDT and CDR2 YNNKEL come from the germline V gene (reference sequence). CDR3 sequence: CASSQGGQGGYGYTF. DNA of the CDR3: TGTGCCAGCAGCCAAGGAGGGCAGGGAGGCTATGGCTACACCTTC. The full variable domain, its missing parts supplied by reference TRBV3-1 and TRBJ1-2, is DTAVSQTPKYLVTQMGNDKSIKCEQNLGHDTMYWYKQDSKKFLKIMFSYNNKELIINETVPNRFSPKSPDKAHLNLHINSLELGDSAVYFCASSQGGQGGYGYTFGSGTRLTVV.

This clonotype was counted only a few times. The chain carries TRBV20-1 and TRBJ1-1; 7 bases match TRBD1. Germline V CDR1 and CDR2: DFQATT, SNEGSKA (reference sequence). This CDR3 is 13 amino acids long. The CDR3 region is CSVTGEIGTEAFF. CDR3 nucleotides: TGCAGCGTCACAGGGGAGATTGGCACTGAAGCTTTCTTT.

The V gene is TRBV19, the J gene TRBJ1-1, with D hard to call. This CDR3 is 13 amino acids long. Germline CDR1 LNHDA, CDR2 SQIVND (reference sequence). Trimming pared 9 bases from V and 1 base from J, leaving 12 bases between. The CDR3 bases are TGTGCCAGCAGTGGTGGCGGGAACACTGAAGCTTTCTTT. Residues: CASSGGGNTEAFF. Based on the CDR3 plus reference TRBV19 and TRBJ1-1, the full variable domain is DGGITQSPKYLFRKEGQNVTLSCEQNLNHDAMYWYRQDPGQGLRLIYYSQIVNDFQKGDIAEGYSVSREKKESFPLTVTSAQKNPTAFYLCASSGGGNTEAFFGQGTRLTVV.

The chain links TRBV29-1 to TRBJ2-5, with a possible D match to TRBD1 (6 bases). Germline V CDR1 and CDR2: SQVTM, ANQGSEA. The V end lost 1 base, the J end lost 5 bases, and 11 bases lay between the germline ends. The CDR3 consists of 13 residues. CDR3 loop: CSVEVSRGETQYF. DNA of the CDR3: TGCAGCGTTGAAGTGTCGAGGGGGGAGACCCAGTACTTC.

The chain recombines TRBV5-1 with TRBJ2-1; D unresolved. The CDR3 has 15 amino acids. The ends were cut back, 0 bases at V and 0 bases at J, with 7 bases in the middle. Germline V CDR1 and CDR2: SGHRS, YFSETQ. CDR3 loop: CASSLEQSSYNEQFF. The CDR3 DNA sequence: TGCGCCAGCAGCTTGGAACAGAGCTCCTACAATGAGCAGTTCTTC.

The chain employs TRBV11-2 and TRBJ2-2; 8 bases match TRBD2. The CDR3 covers 16 residues. Germline assignment: CDR1 SGHAT and CDR2 FQNNGV. J lost 0 bases, V lost 6 bases, and 6 bases had no gene match. CDR3 in DNA: TGTGCCAGCAGTTACATAGCGGGGTCGAACACCGGGGAGCTGTTTTTT. Translating gives CASSYIAGSNTGELFF.

The chain has TRBV27 and TRBJ1-4, with 8 nucleotides matching TRBD1. The CDR3 length is 11 residues. Germline V gene data show CDR1 as MNHEY and CDR2 as SMNVEV (reference sequence). Losses at the gene ends were 5 bases for V and 10 bases for J; bases not matched to a gene: 0. CDR3 in DNA: TGTGCCAGCAGTACAGGGGGAAAACTGTTTTTT. This codes for CASSTGGKLFF.

This clonotype was counted only a few times. The rearrangement joins TRBV7-9 to TRBJ1-3; 8 bases match TRBD1. The CDR3 contains 15 residues. Germline values: CDR1 SEHNR, CDR2 FQNEAQ (reference sequence). J gave up 6 bases and V 6 bases, and 10 bases lay outside the gene matches. The CDR3 region is CASSLTGTGANTIYF. Written as DNA, the CDR3 is TGTGCCAGCAGTTTGACCGGGACAGGTGCAAACACCATATATTTT.

The chain employs TRBV19 and TRBJ2-1; D is undetermined. This CDR3 comprises 14 residues. The germline gives CDR1 LNHDA, CDR2 SQIVND (reference sequence). The V end lost 3 bases, the J end lost 0 bases, and 6 bases lay between the germline ends. In DNA form, the CDR3 reads TGTGCCAGTAGTATTGGCTACTCCTACAATGAGCAGTTCTTC. It specifies CASSIGYSYNEQFF.

The CDR3 nucleotides are TGCAGCGTTGAAGATAGAATCTATGGCTACACCTTC. It yields the protein CSVEDRIYGYTF. This chain connects TRBV29-1 to TRBJ1-2; D is ambiguous. Germline V CDR1 and CDR2: SQVTM, ANQGSEA. The CDR3 runs to 12 residues. V was pared by 0 bases and J by 4 bases, with 6 bases between.

The chain recombines TRBV7-2 with TRBJ2-7, with D maybe TRBD2 (5 bases). Trimming cost V 1 base and J 3 bases, with 16 bases left between them. Germline V gene data show CDR1 as SGHTA and CDR2 as FQGNSA. CDR3 length: 16 amino acids. CDR3 loop: CASSLDTGRVNYEQYF. CDR3 nucleotides: TGTGCCAGCAGCTTAGACACCGGGCGGGTCAACTACGAGCAGTACTTC.

This clonotype was detected only a few times. This chain joins TRBV18 and TRBJ2-7, with 7 bases aligning to TRBD1. Germline V CDR1 and CDR2: KGHSH, LQKENI. V lost 4 bases and J lost 6; bases outside the gene matches: 9. The CDR3 is 14 amino acids. The CDR3 spells CASSLGTVEGEQYF. The DNA of the CDR3 is TGTGCCAGCTCACTGGGGACAGTTGAGGGCGAGCAGTACTTC.

At least ten counts were recorded for this clonotype. The chain employs TRBV28 and TRBJ2-7, with TRBD1 as a possible D gene (6 bases). The germline gives CDR1 MDHEN, CDR2 SYDVKM. V dropped 3 bases and J dropped 6 bases, with 27 bases sitting between them. The CDR3 extends over 18 amino acids. CDR3 bases: TGTGCCAGCAGTTTCCCTGAGGGGGTCTGGGACAACACACGCGAGCAGTACTTC. It encodes CASSFPEGVWDNTREQYF.

The chain carries TRBV6-5 and TRBJ1-2, with a possible D match to TRBD1 (6 bases). Germline-derived CDR1 and CDR2 are MNHEY and SVGAGI. The CDR3 length is 18 residues. V was clipped by 0 bases and J by 2 bases, with 19 bases between them. The CDR3 sequence: CASSYSIPGTGRNYGYTF. In nucleotides, the CDR3 is TGTGCCAGCAGTTACTCGATTCCAGGTACAGGGCGAAACTATGGCTACACCTTC.

This clonotype was observed at least ten times. The genes are TRBV12-3 or TRBV12-4 and TRBJ2-5; 9 bases agree with TRBD1. The J segment lost 5 bases and the V segment lost 3 bases, leaving 7 bases of the junction unmatched. This CDR3 is 15 amino acids long. The chain's CDR3 is CASSLWTGEFETQYF. DNA for the CDR3: TGTGCCAGCAGTTTGTGGACAGGGGAGTTCGAGACCCAGTACTTC.

The rearrangement uses TRBV4-3 and TRBJ2-7; D gene unclear. Germline V gives CDR1 LGHNA, CDR2 YSLEER. The CDR3 covers 15 residues. Trimming removed 1 base at V and 5 bases at J, with 15 bases between. This CDR3 is CASSQGTGPRNEQYF. The CDR3 bases are TGCGCCAGCAGCCAAGGTACCGGACCGCGGAACGAGCAGTACTTC.

In regard to this clonotype: A much larger clonotype is one base distant, so this may be a read error. A read error is likely, as this CDR3 ends without the conserved phenylalanine or tryptophan. The rearrangement uses TRBV28 and TRBJ1-2; D is undetermined. This CDR3 contains 14 residues. V was clipped by 11 bases and J by 5 bases, with 21 bases between them. The germline CDR1 and CDR2 sequences are MDHEN and SYDVKM. CDR3 sequence: CASQPGPPDYGYTL. CDR3 nucleotide sequence: TGTGCCTCCCAACCCGGGCCGCCCGATTATGGCTACACCCTC.

Ten or more counts support this clonotype. The chain couples TRBV28 to TRBJ2-7, with 11 bases aligning to TRBD1. V lost 4 bases, J lost 0 bases, and 8 bases stayed unmatched. In germline, CDR1 is MDHEN, CDR2 SYDVKM. The CDR3 spans 17 residues. The CDR3 protein is CASSSGQGAILSYEQYF. CDR3 in DNA: TGTGCCAGCAGTTCTGGACAGGGGGCGATTCTCTCCTACGAGCAGTACTTC.

This chain links TRBV7-9 with TRBJ2-2; D unresolved. The V gene lost 6 bases and the J gene lost 6 bases, with 17 bases spanning the gap. Germline V gene lookup returns CDR1 SEHNR and CDR2 FQNEAQ (reference sequence). The CDR3 is made up of 15 amino acids. CDR3 sequence: CASRPNWAGPGELFF. CDR3 nucleotides: TGTGCCAGCAGACCCAACTGGGCAGGTCCCGGGGAGCTGTTTTTT.

This clonotype has only a few counts. This chain connects TRBV29-1 to TRBJ2-7, with D possibly TRBD2 on 6 matching bases. The CDR3 has 15 amino acids. With 2 bases removed from V and 0 bases from J, the gap between germline ends came to 14 bases. Germline V gives CDR1 SQVTM, CDR2 ANQGSEA. The CDR3 loop is CSVEYSGVDSYEQYF. The CDR3 DNA reads as TGCAGCGTTGAATATAGCGGTGTGGACTCCTACGAGCAGTACTTC.

This clonotype was observed a few times. V and J are TRBV20-1 and TRBJ1-4; TRBD1 is a possible D gene (5 bases). V was shortened by 2 bases and J by 4 bases, with 11 bases between the two germline ends. Germline CDR1 and CDR2: DFQATT and SNEGSKA (reference sequence). The CDR3 consists of 14 residues. The DNA for the CDR3 is TGCAGTGCTAGACAGGGCGCAGATAATGAAAAACTGTTTTTT. It encodes CSARQGADNEKLFF.

This clonotype was observed many times. The V call is TRBV28, the J call TRBJ2-5, with D perhaps matching TRBD2 (5 bases). Trimming pared 5 bases from V and 7 bases from J, leaving 11 bases between. Germline assignment: CDR1 MDHEN and CDR2 SYDVKM. The CDR3 extends over 12 amino acids. CDR3 DNA sequence: TGTGCCAGCAGTCACCTAGGGAGGACCCAGTACTTC. Amino acids: CASSHLGRTQYF.

This clonotype showed up many times. The chain has TRBV28 and TRBJ1-5; possibly TRBD1 for D (6 bases). V was trimmed by 6 bases and J by 0 bases, leaving 12 bases between them. The CDR3 has 15 amino acids. CDR1 and CDR2 (germline): MDHEN, SYDVKM. CDR3 sequence (DNA): TGTGCCAGCAGCCTCTGGACAGATAGCAATCAGCCCCAGCATTTT. Its protein product is CASSLWTDSNQPQHF.